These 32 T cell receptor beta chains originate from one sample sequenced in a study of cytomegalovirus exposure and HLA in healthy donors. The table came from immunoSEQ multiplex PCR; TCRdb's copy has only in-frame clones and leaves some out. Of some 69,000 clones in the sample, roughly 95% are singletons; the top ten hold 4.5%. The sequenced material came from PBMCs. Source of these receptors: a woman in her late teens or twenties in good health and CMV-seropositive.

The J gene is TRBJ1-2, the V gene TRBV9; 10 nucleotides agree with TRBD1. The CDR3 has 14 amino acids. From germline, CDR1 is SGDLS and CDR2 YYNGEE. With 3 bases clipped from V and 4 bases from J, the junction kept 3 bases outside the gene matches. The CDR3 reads CASSAGQGTYGYTF. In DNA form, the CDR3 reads TGTGCCAGCAGCGCGGGACAGGGGACCTATGGCTACACCTTC.

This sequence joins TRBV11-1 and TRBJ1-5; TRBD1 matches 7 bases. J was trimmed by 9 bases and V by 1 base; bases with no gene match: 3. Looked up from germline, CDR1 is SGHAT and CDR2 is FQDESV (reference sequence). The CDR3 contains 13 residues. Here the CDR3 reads CASSLGDSSPQHF. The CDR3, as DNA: TGTGCCAGCAGCTTAGGGGACAGTTCGCCCCAGCATTTT.

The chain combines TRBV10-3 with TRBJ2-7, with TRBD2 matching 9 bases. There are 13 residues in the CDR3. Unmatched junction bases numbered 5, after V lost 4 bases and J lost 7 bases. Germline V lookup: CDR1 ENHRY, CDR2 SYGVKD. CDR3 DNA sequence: TGTGCCATCAGTGCGGGCGGGAGGGCTGAGCAGTACTTC. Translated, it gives CAISAGGRAEQYF.

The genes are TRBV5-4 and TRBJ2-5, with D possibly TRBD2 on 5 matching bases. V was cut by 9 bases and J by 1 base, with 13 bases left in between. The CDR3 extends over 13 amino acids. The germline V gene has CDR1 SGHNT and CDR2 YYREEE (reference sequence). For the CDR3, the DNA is TGTGCCACCCACGGGGTGTCCCAAGAGACCCAGTACTTC. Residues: CATHGVSQETQYF.

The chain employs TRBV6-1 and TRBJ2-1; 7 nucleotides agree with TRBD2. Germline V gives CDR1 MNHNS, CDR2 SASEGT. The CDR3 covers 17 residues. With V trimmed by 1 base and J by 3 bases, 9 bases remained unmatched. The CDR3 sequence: CASSEDWGGPLYNEQFF. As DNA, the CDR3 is TGTGCCAGCAGTGAAGATTGGGGAGGGCCCCTCTACAATGAGCAGTTCTTC.

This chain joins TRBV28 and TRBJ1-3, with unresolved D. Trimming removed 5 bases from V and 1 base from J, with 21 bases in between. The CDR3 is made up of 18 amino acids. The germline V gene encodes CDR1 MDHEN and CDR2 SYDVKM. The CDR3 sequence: CASSPFVRVRGSGNTIYF. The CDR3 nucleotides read TGTGCCAGCAGTCCGTTTGTCCGGGTCCGCGGGTCTGGAAACACCATATATTTT.

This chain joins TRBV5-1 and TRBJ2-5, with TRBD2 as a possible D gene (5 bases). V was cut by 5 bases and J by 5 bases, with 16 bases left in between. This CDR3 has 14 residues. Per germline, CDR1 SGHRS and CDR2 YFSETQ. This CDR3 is CASSLGPGGETQYF. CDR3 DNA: TGCGCCAGCAGTCTAGGGCCCGGCGGGGAGACCCAGTACTTC.

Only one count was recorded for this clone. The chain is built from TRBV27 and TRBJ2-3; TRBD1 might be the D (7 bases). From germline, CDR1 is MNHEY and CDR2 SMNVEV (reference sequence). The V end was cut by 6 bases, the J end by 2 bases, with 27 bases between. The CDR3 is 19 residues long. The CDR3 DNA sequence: TGTGCCAGCAGACCCCGGTTCCAGGGGGGAATGGTTTACACAGATACGCAGTATTTT. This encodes CASRPRFQGGMVYTDTQYF.

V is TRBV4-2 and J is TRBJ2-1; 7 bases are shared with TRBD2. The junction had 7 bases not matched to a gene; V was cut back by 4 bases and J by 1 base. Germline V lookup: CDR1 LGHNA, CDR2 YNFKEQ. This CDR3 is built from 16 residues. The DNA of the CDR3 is TGTGCCAGCAGCCGTGAGGCTAGCGGTTCCTACAATGAGCAGTTCTTC. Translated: CASSREASGSYNEQFF.

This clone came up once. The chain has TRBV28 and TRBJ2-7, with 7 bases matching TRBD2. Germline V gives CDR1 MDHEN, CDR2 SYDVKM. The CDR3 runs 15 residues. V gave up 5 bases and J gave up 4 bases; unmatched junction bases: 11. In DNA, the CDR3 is TGTGCCAGCAGTGCCGGGCTAGCGGCTCCTTACGAGCAGTACTTC. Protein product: CASSAGLAAPYEQYF.

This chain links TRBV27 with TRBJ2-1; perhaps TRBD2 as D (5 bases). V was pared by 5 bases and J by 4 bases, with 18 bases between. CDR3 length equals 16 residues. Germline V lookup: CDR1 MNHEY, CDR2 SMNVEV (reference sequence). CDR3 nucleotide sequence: TGTGCCAGCAGTCCGCGGGTACGTGGCCCATACAATGAGCAGTTCTTC. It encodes CASSPRVRGPYNEQFF.

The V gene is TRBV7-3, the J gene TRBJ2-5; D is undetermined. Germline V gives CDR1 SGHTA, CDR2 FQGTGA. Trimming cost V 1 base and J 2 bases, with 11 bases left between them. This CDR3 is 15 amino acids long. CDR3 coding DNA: TGTGCCAGCAGCTTAAGAGGCCGATATCAAGAGACCCAGTACTTC. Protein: CASSLRGRYQETQYF.

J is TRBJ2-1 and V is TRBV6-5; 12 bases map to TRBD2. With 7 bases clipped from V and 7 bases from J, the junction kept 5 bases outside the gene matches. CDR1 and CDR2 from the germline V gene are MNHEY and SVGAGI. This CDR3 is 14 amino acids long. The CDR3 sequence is CASIAGTSGNEQFF. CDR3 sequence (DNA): TGTGCCAGCATCGCGGGGACTAGCGGGAATGAGCAGTTCTTC.

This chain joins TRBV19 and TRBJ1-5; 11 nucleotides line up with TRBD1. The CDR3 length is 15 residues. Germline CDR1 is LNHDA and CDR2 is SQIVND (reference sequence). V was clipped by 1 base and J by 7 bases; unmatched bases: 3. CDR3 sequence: CASSIGDRGKQPQHF. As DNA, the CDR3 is TGTGCCAGTAGTATAGGGGACAGGGGGAAACAGCCCCAGCATTTT.

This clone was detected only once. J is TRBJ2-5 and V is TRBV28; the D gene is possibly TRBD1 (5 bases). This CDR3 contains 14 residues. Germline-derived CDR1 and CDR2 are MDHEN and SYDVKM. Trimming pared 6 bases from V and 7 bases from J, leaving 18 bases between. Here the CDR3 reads CASRIGQAKGTQYF. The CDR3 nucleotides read TGTGCCAGCAGAATCGGACAAGCTAAGGGGACCCAGTACTTC.

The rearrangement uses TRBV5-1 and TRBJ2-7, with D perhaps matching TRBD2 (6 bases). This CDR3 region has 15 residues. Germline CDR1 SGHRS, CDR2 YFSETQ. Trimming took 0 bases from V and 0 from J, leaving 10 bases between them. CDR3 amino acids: CASSLAGGSSYEQYF. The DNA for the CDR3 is TGCGCCAGCAGCTTGGCCGGGGGTAGCTCCTACGAGCAGTACTTC.

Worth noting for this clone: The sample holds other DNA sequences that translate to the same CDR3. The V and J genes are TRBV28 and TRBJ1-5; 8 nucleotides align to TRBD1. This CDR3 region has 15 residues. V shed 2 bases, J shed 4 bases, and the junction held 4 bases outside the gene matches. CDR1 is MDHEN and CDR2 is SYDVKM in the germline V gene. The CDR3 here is CASSLQGARNQPQHF. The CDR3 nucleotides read TGTGCCAGCAGTTTACAGGGGGCGCGAAATCAGCCCCAGCATTTT.

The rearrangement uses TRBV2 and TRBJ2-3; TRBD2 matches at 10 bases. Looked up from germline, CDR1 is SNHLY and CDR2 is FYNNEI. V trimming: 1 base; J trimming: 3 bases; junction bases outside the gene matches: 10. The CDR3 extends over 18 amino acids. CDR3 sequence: CASSEVDLAGVVTDTQYF. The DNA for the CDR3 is TGTGCCAGCAGTGAAGTAGATCTAGCGGGAGTAGTTACAGATACGCAGTATTTT.

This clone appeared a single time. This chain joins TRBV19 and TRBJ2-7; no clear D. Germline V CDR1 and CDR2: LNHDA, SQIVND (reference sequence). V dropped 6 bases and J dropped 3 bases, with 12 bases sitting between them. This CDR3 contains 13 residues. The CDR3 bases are TGTGCCAGTAGCCCGCGGATGTACTACGAGCAGTACTTC. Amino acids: CASSPRMYYEQYF. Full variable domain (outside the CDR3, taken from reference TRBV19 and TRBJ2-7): DGGITQSPKYLFRKEGQNVTLSCEQNLNHDAMYWYRQDPGQGLRLIYYSQIVNDFQKGDIAEGYSVSREKKESFPLTVTSAQKNPTAFYLCASSPRMYYEQYFGPGTRLTVT.

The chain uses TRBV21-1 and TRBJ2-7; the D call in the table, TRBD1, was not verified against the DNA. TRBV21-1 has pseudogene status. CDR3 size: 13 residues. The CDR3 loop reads CASSTVTGREQYF. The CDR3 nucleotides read TGTGCCAGCAGCACAGTGACAGGTCGGGAGCAGTACTTC.

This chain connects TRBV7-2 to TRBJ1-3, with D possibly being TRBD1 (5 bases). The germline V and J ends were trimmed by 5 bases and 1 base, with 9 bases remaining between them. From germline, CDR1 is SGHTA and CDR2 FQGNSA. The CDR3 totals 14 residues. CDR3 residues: CASSVGTSGNTIYF. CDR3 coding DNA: TGTGCCAGCAGCGTAGGGACTTCTGGAAACACCATATATTTT.

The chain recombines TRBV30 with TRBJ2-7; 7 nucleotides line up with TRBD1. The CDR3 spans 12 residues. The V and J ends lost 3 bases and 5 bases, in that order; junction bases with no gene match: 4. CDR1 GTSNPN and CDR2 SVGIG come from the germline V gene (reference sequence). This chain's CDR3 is CAWSLGTDEQYF. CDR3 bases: TGTGCCTGGAGCCTTGGGACAGACGAGCAGTACTTC.

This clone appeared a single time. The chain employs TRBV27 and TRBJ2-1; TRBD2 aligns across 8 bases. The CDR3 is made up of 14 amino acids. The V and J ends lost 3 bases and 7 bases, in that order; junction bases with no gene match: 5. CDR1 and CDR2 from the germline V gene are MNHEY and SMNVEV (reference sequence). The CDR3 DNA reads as TGTGCCAGCAGTTTCCGGGAGGGGAGGAATGAGCAGTTCTTC. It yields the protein CASSFREGRNEQFF.

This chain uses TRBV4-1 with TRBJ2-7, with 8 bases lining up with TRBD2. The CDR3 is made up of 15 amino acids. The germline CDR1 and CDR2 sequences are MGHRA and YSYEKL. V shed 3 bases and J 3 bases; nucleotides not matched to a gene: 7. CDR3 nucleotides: TGCGCCAGCAGCCAGATCACTAGCGGCCTCTACGAGCAGTACTTC. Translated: CASSQITSGLYEQYF.

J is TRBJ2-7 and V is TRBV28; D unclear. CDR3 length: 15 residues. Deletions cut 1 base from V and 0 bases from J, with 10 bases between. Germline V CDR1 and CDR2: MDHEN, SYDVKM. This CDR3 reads CASSLLRSSSYEQYF. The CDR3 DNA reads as TGTGCCAGCAGTTTATTGCGTAGTAGCTCCTACGAGCAGTACTTC.

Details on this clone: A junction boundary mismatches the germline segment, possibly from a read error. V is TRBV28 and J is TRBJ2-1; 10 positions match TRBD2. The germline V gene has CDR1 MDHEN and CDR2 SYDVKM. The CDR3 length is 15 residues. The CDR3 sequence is CASRPLAGEPRGEIF. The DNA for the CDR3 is TGTGCCAGCAGGCCTCTAGCGGGAGAGCCTCGGGGGGAAATCTTC.

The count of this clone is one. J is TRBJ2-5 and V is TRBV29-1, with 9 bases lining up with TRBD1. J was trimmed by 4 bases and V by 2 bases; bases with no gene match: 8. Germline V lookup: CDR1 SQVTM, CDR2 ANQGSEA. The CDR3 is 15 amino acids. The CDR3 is CSVEPDRGRAETQYF. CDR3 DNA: TGCAGCGTTGAACCGGACAGGGGCCGGGCAGAGACCCAGTACTTC. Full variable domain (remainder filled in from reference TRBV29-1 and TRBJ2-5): SAVISQKPSRDICQRGTSLTIQCQVDSQVTMMFWYRQQPGQSLTLIATANQGSEATYESGFVIDKFPISRPNLTFSTLTVSNMSPEDSSIYLCSVEPDRGRAETQYFGPGTRLLVL.

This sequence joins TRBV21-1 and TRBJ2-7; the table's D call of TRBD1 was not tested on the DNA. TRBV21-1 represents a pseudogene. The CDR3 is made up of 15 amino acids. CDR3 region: CASIDRGRGPYEQYF. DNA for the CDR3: TGTGCCAGCATCGACAGGGGGCGCGGTCCCTACGAGCAGTACTTC.

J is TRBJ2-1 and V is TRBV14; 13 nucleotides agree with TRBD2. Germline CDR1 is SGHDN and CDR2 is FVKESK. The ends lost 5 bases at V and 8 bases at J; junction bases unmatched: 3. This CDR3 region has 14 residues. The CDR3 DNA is TGTGCCAGCAGCAGGACTAGCGGGAGCTATGAGCAGTTCTTC. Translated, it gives CASSRTSGSYEQFF.

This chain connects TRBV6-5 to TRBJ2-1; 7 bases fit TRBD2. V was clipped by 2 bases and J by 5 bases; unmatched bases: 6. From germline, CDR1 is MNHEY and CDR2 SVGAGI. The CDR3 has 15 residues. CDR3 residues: CASSYPRAGDNEQFF. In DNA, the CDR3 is TGTGCCAGCAGTTACCCACGGGCGGGGGACAATGAGCAGTTCTTC.

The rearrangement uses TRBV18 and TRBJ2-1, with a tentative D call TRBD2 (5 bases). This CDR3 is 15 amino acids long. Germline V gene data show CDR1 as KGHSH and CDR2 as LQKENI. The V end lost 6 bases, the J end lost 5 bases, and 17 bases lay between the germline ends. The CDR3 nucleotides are TGTGCCAGCTCCCGAACGGGGTTCGTGGACAATGAGCAGTTCTTC. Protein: CASSRTGFVDNEQFF.

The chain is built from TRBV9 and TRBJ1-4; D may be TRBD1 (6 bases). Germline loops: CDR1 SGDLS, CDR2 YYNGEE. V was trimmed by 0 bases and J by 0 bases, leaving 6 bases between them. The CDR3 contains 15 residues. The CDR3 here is CASSVAGATNEKLFF. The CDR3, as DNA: TGTGCCAGCAGCGTAGCAGGGGCAACTAATGAAAAACTGTTTTTT.